One sample yielded the 24 T cell receptor beta chains listed below, sequenced in a study of cytomegalovirus exposure and HLA in healthy donors. Amplification used 60 Vbeta primers and 13 Jbeta primers. Repertoires were generated with immunoSEQ multiplex PCR, while TCRdb's copy carries only in-frame clones and drops some. The data show 200,000 to 250,000 clones, more than 60% seen once. Sequencing was carried out using PBMCs. These receptors all stem from a woman aged 55 to 70 in good health and CMV-seropositive.

This clone was detected only a few times. The gene calls are TRBV27 and TRBJ1-1; 8 nucleotides align to TRBD1. The V segment lost 4 bases and the J segment 0 bases; nucleotides outside the gene matches: 10. The CDR3 extends over 17 amino acids. The germline V gene has CDR1 MNHEY and CDR2 SMNVEV (reference sequence). In nucleotides, the CDR3 is TGTGCCAGCAGTTACCGGTTTCAGGGGGCTATGAACACTGAAGCTTTCTTT. It translates to CASSYRFQGAMNTEAFF.

The chain uses TRBV28 and TRBJ2-3; 10 bases map to TRBD2. The junction had 2 bases not matched to a gene; V was cut back by 5 bases and J by 0 bases. The CDR3 sequence is 15 residues long. The germline V gene encodes CDR1 MDHEN and CDR2 SYDVKM. The CDR3 loop is CASSSGGGSTDTQYF. The CDR3 nucleotides are TGTGCCAGCAGTAGCGGGGGGGGAAGCACAGATACGCAGTATTTT.

This clone was detected once. The chain joins TRBV29-1 to TRBJ2-2, with 13 bases aligning to TRBD2. The CDR3 sequence is 17 residues long. Per the germline V gene, CDR1 is SQVTM and CDR2 is ANQGSEA. Unmatched junction bases numbered 7, after V lost 1 base and J lost 5 bases. For the CDR3, the DNA is TGCAGCGTTGAAGCGCAGACTAGCGGGAGGAGTACCGGGGAGCTGTTTTTT. Protein product: CSVEAQTSGRSTGELFF.

The rearrangement uses TRBV2 and TRBJ2-1; D is ambiguous. Trimming pared 7 bases from V and 3 bases from J, leaving 10 bases between. CDR3 length: 13 residues. CDR1 SNHLY and CDR2 FYNNEI come from the germline V gene. The CDR3 spells CASISSFYNEQFF. CDR3 DNA sequence: TGTGCCAGCATTTCCTCGTTCTACAATGAGCAGTTCTTC.

The chain carries TRBV21-1 and TRBJ1-5; the table calls TRBD1, which could not be checked here. TRBV21-1 is shown as a pseudogene. The CDR3 runs 17 residues. Written as DNA, the CDR3 is TGTGCCAGCAGCAAACAACCGGGACAGGGAGAGGGACAGCCCCAGCATTTT. Protein: CASSKQPGQGEGQPQHF.

The J gene is TRBJ2-3, the V gene TRBV18, with 14 bases matching TRBD2. CDR1 KGHSH and CDR2 LQKENI come from the germline V gene. CDR3 length equals 15 residues. Trimming cost V 4 bases and J 5 bases; bases outside gene matches: 2. The DNA of the CDR3 is TGTGCCAGCTCACGGGGACTAGCGGGAGAAGATACGCAGTATTTT. This translates into CASSRGLAGEDTQYF. Together with reference TRBV18 and TRBJ2-3, the CDR3 gives the full variable domain: NAGVMQNPRHLVRRRGQEARLRCSPMKGHSHVYWYRQLPEEGLKFMVYLQKENIIDESGMPKERFSAEFPKEGPSILRIQQVVRGDSAAYFCASSRGLAGEDTQYFGPGTRLTVL.

V and J are TRBV7-2 and TRBJ2-7, with no clear D. CDR3 length equals 13 residues. Trimming left V 1 base short and J 3 bases short, with 7 bases between. Germline V gene lookup returns CDR1 SGHTA and CDR2 FQGNSA. The DNA of the CDR3 is TGTGCCAGCAGCTTAGATCTTAACTACGAGCAGTACTTC. Its translation: CASSLDLNYEQYF.

This clone was counted a few times. The J gene is TRBJ1-1, the V gene TRBV4-1, with TRBD1 identical over 9 bases. The CDR3 is made up of 13 amino acids. Germline V gene lookup returns CDR1 MGHRA and CDR2 YSYEKL. The junction had 8 bases not matched to a gene; V was cut back by 1 base and J by 14 bases. The CDR3 spells CASSQGRTGVTFF. The CDR3 nucleotides are TGCGCCAGCAGCCAAGGCCGGACAGGGGTAACGTTCTTT.

The chain employs TRBV2 and TRBJ2-5; maybe TRBD1 (5 bases). The V gene's germline CDR1 is SNHLY and CDR2 FYNNEI. Between the trimmed V and J ends, which lost 8 bases and 7 bases, there was a span of 14 bases. There are 12 residues in the CDR3. The CDR3 protein is CASQLGPGTQYF. The CDR3 DNA is TGTGCCAGCCAGCTGGGGCCGGGGACCCAGTACTTC.

The rearrangement links TRBV18 to TRBJ2-7, with TRBD2 matching over 13 bases. Germline V CDR1 and CDR2: KGHSH, LQKENI. CDR3 size: 16 residues. J lost 2 bases, V lost 3 bases, and 4 bases had no gene match. The CDR3 coding sequence is TGTGCCAGCTCACCCATCGGACTAGCGGGAGCCTACGAGCAGTACTTC. Translating it yields CASSPIGLAGAYEQYF.

The V gene is TRBV5-1, the J gene TRBJ2-5, with D tentatively TRBD1 (6 bases). Germline assignment: CDR1 SGHRS and CDR2 YFSETQ. With 4 bases removed from V and 4 bases from J, the gap between germline ends came to 14 bases. The CDR3 sequence is 14 residues long. CDR3 bases: TGCGCCAGCAGCCCCAGACAGGCGGGAGAGACCCAGTACTTC. Its translation is CASSPRQAGETQYF.

The V call is TRBV30, the J call TRBJ2-1; 12 nucleotides agree with TRBD2. The V and J ends lost 3 bases and 4 bases, in that order; junction bases with no gene match: 4. The germline V gene has CDR1 GTSNPN and CDR2 SVGIG (reference sequence). The length of the CDR3 is 15 residues. CDR3 residues: CAWRTSGGPYNEQFF. CDR3 DNA: TGTGCCTGGAGGACTAGCGGGGGACCTTACAATGAGCAGTTCTTC.

This chain connects TRBV29-1 to TRBJ1-1; 11 positions agree with TRBD1. The germline V gene has CDR1 SQVTM and CDR2 ANQGSEA. The CDR3 is 13 amino acids. V trimming: 5 bases; J trimming: 5 bases; junction bases outside the gene matches: 4. The CDR3 region is CSVQDRGLTEAFF. CDR3 DNA: TGCAGCGTTCAGGACAGGGGGCTGACTGAAGCTTTCTTT.

The rearrangement links TRBV5-1 to TRBJ2-1; perhaps TRBD1 as D (6 bases). Trimming left V 3 bases short and J 7 bases short, with 17 bases between. This CDR3 comprises 15 residues. Germline V CDR1 and CDR2: SGHRS, YFSETQ. As DNA, the CDR3 is TGCGCCAGCAGCTATCCACAGGGTGCTGGGAATGAGCAGTTCTTC. This gives the protein CASSYPQGAGNEQFF.

J is TRBJ2-7 and V is TRBV7-8, with 8 bases identical to TRBD2. CDR1 is SGHVS, CDR2 FQNEAQ, per germline. The CDR3 is made up of 17 amino acids. The junction had 15 bases not matched to a gene; V was cut back by 5 bases and J by 3 bases. CDR3 DNA sequence: TGTGCCAGCAGCCCCCGCGGCGGAGCGGGAGTCGTCTACGAGCAGTACTTC. As protein: CASSPRGGAGVVYEQYF.

This rearrangement joins TRBV19 to TRBJ1-5, with 8 bases fitting TRBD1. After removal of 10 bases from V and 3 bases from J, the junction contained 14 bases not matched to a gene. Germline-derived CDR1 and CDR2 are LNHDA and SQIVND (reference sequence). This CDR3 has 16 residues. CDR3 bases: TGTGCCACCCAGACAGGGGCGGGAGACCCCAATCAGCCCCAGCATTTT. Translating it yields CATQTGAGDPNQPQHF. The full variable domain, its missing parts supplied by reference TRBV19 and TRBJ1-5, is DGGITQSPKYLFRKEGQNVTLSCEQNLNHDAMYWYRQDPGQGLRLIYYSQIVNDFQKGDIAEGYSVSREKKESFPLTVTSAQKNPTAFYLCATQTGAGDPNQPQHFGDGTRLSIL.

Notes on this clone: The same CDR3 also results from other DNA sequences found in this sample. The gene calls are TRBV18 and TRBJ1-1; 8 bases agree with TRBD1. The V segment lost 6 bases and the J segment 0 bases; nucleotides outside the gene matches: 3. Per germline, CDR1 KGHSH and CDR2 LQKENI. This CDR3 has 14 residues. The DNA for the CDR3 is TGTGCCAGCTCCCGACAGGGGATGAACACTGAAGCTTTCTTT. It specifies CASSRQGMNTEAFF. Full variable domain (outside the CDR3, taken from reference TRBV18 and TRBJ1-1): NAGVMQNPRHLVRRRGQEARLRCSPMKGHSHVYWYRQLPEEGLKFMVYLQKENIIDESGMPKERFSAEFPKEGPSILRIQQVVRGDSAAYFCASSRQGMNTEAFFGQGTRLTVV.

J is TRBJ2-5 and V is TRBV27, with 11 bases matching TRBD2. The CDR3 sequence is 20 residues long. The germline gives CDR1 MNHEY, CDR2 SMNVEV (reference sequence). After removal of 5 bases from V and 1 base from J, the junction contained 18 bases not matched to a gene. The CDR3 bases are TGTGCCAGCAGTCCGAACCGGATAGCGGGAGGGCCAGTTCCCCAAGAGACCCAGTACTTC. Its translation: CASSPNRIAGGPVPQETQYF.

The chain employs TRBV30 and TRBJ1-5; 7 bases align to TRBD1. The V segment lost 2 bases and the J segment 3 bases; nucleotides outside the gene matches: 1. This CDR3 contains 13 residues. Germline CDR1 and CDR2: GTSNPN and SVGIG (reference sequence). CDR3 coding DNA: TGTGCCTGGAGTAGGGGGCCCAATCAGCCCCAGCATTTT. The encoded protein is CAWSRGPNQPQHF.

This clone was observed a few times. As DNA, the CDR3 is TGTGCCAGCAGCTTATCAGGGGGCGAAGAGACCCAGTACTTC. Encoded protein: CASSLSGGEETQYF. This chain links TRBV7-3 with TRBJ2-5; 8 bases map to TRBD1. The CDR3 loop spans 14 amino acids. J lost 3 bases, V lost 2 bases, and 2 bases had no gene match. CDR1 SGHTA and CDR2 FQGTGA come from the germline V gene.

The chain couples TRBV4-1 to TRBJ2-7, with 8 bases identical to TRBD2. Trimming took 0 bases from V and 3 from J; bases not matched to a gene: 13. The V gene's germline CDR1 is MGHRA and CDR2 YSYEKL. The CDR3 has 18 amino acids. CDR3 residues: CASSQDRAASGSGYEQYF. CDR3 in DNA: TGCGCCAGCAGCCAAGATCGGGCGGCTAGCGGGTCAGGCTACGAGCAGTACTTC.

V gene TRBV7-2 combines with J gene TRBJ1-1; the D gene is possibly TRBD1 (5 bases). The CDR3 extends over 14 amino acids. Germline V gene data show CDR1 as SGHTA and CDR2 as FQGNSA. V lost 5 bases to trimming and J lost 1 base, with 11 bases between them. The CDR3 protein is CASSPGGANTEAFF. The DNA for the CDR3 is TGTGCCAGCAGCCCCGGGGGAGCGAACACTGAAGCTTTCTTT.

This clone was seen once. The chain couples TRBV28 to TRBJ2-7; D might be TRBD2 (5 bases). The CDR3 has 13 amino acids. Germline V gene lookup returns CDR1 MDHEN and CDR2 SYDVKM. V gave up 3 bases and J gave up 7 bases, with 13 bases separating them. CDR3 sequence reads: CASSFGSPGEQYF. CDR3 DNA: TGTGCCAGCAGTTTTGGGAGCCCTGGGGAGCAGTACTTC.

The V call is TRBV30, the J call TRBJ2-6; 7 bases align to TRBD1. V lost 1 base, J lost 1 base, and 4 bases stayed unmatched. There are 16 residues in the CDR3. The V gene's germline CDR1 is GTSNPN and CDR2 SVGIG (reference sequence). The CDR3 sequence is CAWSEVQGSGANVLTF. The CDR3 nucleotides are TGTGCCTGGAGTGAGGTACAGGGGTCTGGGGCCAACGTCCTGACTTTC.